A single T cell receptor (beta chain) is shown here with its context. Amplification of TCR beta CDR3 regions used RNA as the template. RT-PCR in the first round (using the HTBI primer set) targeted the TCR CDR3. One entry per CDR3 protein results from TCRdb running MiXCR on the multiplex PCR reads. Of roughly 350,000 distinct CDR3 sequences in the sample, roughly 13% were seen once. The sample belongs to a study of T cells in Graves' hyperthyroidism and ophthalmopathy. The germline V gene has CDR1 MGHRA and CDR2 YSYEKL. The CDR3 sequence is 15 residues long. Trimming took 1 base from V and 7 from J, leaving 14 bases between them.

The sequenced sample consisted of blood. The origin of this receptor is a woman aged 40 to 50 with Graves' ophthalmopathy. This sequence joins TRBV4-1 and TRBJ1-5; possible D gene TRBD1, 6 bases. In DNA form, the CDR3 reads TGCGCCAGCAGCCAAGGTACAGGGTATTTACAGCCCCAGCATTTT. It codes for CASSQGTGYLQPQHF.